This T cell receptor (beta chain) is drawn from a study of neurological immune-mediated disorders. Overall study context: Within the group of 34 multiple sclerosis patients, approximately 30 were relapsing-remitting, while 3 were secondary progressive.

This clonotype was recorded at least ten times. Its specificity is not known. Germline-derived CDR1 and CDR2 are SGHTA and FQGNSA. This CDR3 comprises 15 residues. The V segment lost 1 base and the J segment 1 base; nucleotides outside the gene matches: 4. Whole-study results and caveats: For the multiple sclerosis repertoire cluster, no association with any clinical or MRI feature was found.

TCRdb re-analysed the 5' RACE reads in MiXCR, keeping a single row per CDR3 protein. The sample lists tens of thousands of distinct CDR3 sequences; roughly 3.5% were seen once. The receptor was derived from a woman aged 50 to 60 with multiple sclerosis. The chain couples TRBV7-2 to TRBJ2-7; 7 bases map to TRBD1. Sequencing used PBMCs. In nucleotides, the CDR3 is TGTGCCAGCAGCTTAGGAGGGGGCCGTTCCTACGAGCAGTACTTC. Amino acid sequence: CASSLGGGRSYEQYF.